This passage covers 12 T cell receptor beta chains from one sample sequenced in a study of regulatory T cells in long-lasting Graves disease. PBMC RNA served as the TCR library source. Each CDR3 protein is one row after TCRdb ran MiXCR on the reads. The sample has some 1,700 distinct CDR3 sequences, 70% to 85% seen once; the top ten hold more than 5.5%. The source material was peripheral blood mononuclear cells (PBMCs), sampled with antithyroid drug treatment, in newly diagnosed or persistent Graves disease (not recorded which). Source of these receptors: a woman between 18 and 29 years old with Graves disease.

This rearrangement joins TRBV13 to TRBJ2-1; TRBD1 is a possible D gene (5 bases). Trimming removed 5 bases at V and 9 bases at J, with 23 bases between. The CDR3 contains 16 residues. Per the germline V gene, CDR1 is PRHDT and CDR2 is FYEKMQ (reference sequence). The CDR3 region is CASSTRRGFGSGEQFF. The CDR3 DNA reads TGTGCCAGCAGCACCCGAAGGGGATTCGGTTCGGGTGAGCAGTTCTTC.

The chain recombines TRBV7-2 with TRBJ2-7; 11 nucleotides match TRBD2. Germline V gene lookup returns CDR1 SGHTA and CDR2 FQGNSA. The CDR3 is made up of 21 amino acids. With V trimmed by 1 base and J by 4 bases, 21 bases remained unmatched. The CDR3 sequence is CASSLVYRTPRPSGRLYEQYF. The DNA of the CDR3 is TGTGCCAGCAGCTTAGTATATCGGACCCCTCGTCCTAGCGGGAGGTTATACGAGCAGTACTTC.

This sequence joins TRBV4-1 and TRBJ2-7; D assignment may be TRBD1 or TRBD2 (5 bases each). Deletions cut 4 bases from V and 2 bases from J, with 12 bases between. This CDR3 is built from 14 residues. Germline V lookup: CDR1 MGHRA, CDR2 YSYEKL. DNA for the CDR3: TGCGCCAGCAGCCCCCAAGAGGGGACCTACGAGCAGTACGTC. Protein: CASSPQEGTYEQYV.

CDR3 in amino acids: CSVRIVETQYF. CDR3 nucleotide sequence: TGCAGCGTGCGGATCGTGGAGACCCAGTACTTC. This chain uses TRBV29-1 with TRBJ2-5, with D hard to call. The CDR3 sequence is 11 residues long. Per germline, CDR1 SQVTM and CDR2 ANQGSEA. V was shortened by 6 bases and J by 5 bases, with 10 bases between the two germline ends.

The chain links TRBV6-2 or TRBV6-3 to TRBJ1-3; D is unclear. Germline assignment: CDR1 MNHEY and CDR2 SVGEGT. V was trimmed by 8 bases and J by 4 bases, leaving 12 bases between them. This CDR3 spans 13 amino acids. The CDR3 loop is CASQGRSGNTIYF. CDR3 in DNA: TGTGCCAGCCAAGGACGCTCCGGAAACACCATATATTTT.

The chain uses TRBV6-2 or TRBV6-3 and TRBJ1-5, with TRBD1 matching 8 bases. The germline gives CDR1 MNHEY, CDR2 SVGEGT. The V gene end was trimmed by 6 bases and the J gene end by 5 bases; junction bases not matched to a gene: 6. The length of the CDR3 is 14 residues. The CDR3 reads CASSPDRGYQPQHF. The CDR3 DNA follows: TGTGCCAGCAGCCCAGACAGGGGTTATCAGCCCCAGCATTTT.

The genes are TRBV28 and TRBJ2-3; D unresolved. Germline CDR1 is MDHEN and CDR2 is SYDVKM. The ends were cut back, 3 bases at V and 4 bases at J, with 8 bases in the middle. The CDR3 runs 13 residues. CDR3: CASSFLGADTQYF. CDR3 bases: TGTGCCAGCAGTTTTTTGGGTGCAGATACGCAGTATTTT. The full variable domain, its missing parts supplied by reference TRBV28 and TRBJ2-3, is DVKVTQSSRYLVKRTGEKVFLECVQDMDHENMFWYRQDPGLGLRLIYFSYDVKMKEKGDIPEGYSVSREKKERFSLILESASTNQTSMYLCASSFLGADTQYFGPGTRLTVL.

In its sample, this clonotype was seen once. This chain links TRBV6-6 with TRBJ1-5, with 7 bases lining up with TRBD1. Trimming removed 6 bases from V and 4 bases from J; junction bases left unmatched: 6. The CDR3 consists of 14 residues. Germline V lookup: CDR1 MNHNY, CDR2 SVGAGI (reference sequence). The CDR3 nucleotides read TGTGCCAGCAGCAAGGGACAGCCGAATCAGCCCCAGCATTTT. The encoded protein is CASSKGQPNQPQHF.

This clonotype occurred a few times. V and J are TRBV7-2 and TRBJ2-7; 9 bases fit TRBD2. The germline gives CDR1 SGHTA, CDR2 FQGNSA. V was pared by 4 bases and J by 7 bases, with 8 bases of the junction left unmatched. CDR3 length: 14 amino acids. CDR3 in amino acids: CASSWRGSGSEQYF. As DNA, the CDR3 is TGTGCCAGCAGCTGGAGGGGTAGCGGGAGTGAGCAGTACTTC.

This clonotype is a singleton in its sample. The J gene is TRBJ2-7, the V gene TRBV28; the match to TRBD1 covers 7 bases. J gave up 5 bases and V 4 bases, and 8 bases lay outside the gene matches. This CDR3 is 14 amino acids long. Germline values: CDR1 MDHEN, CDR2 SYDVKM. This CDR3 is CASSSDRMVDEQYF. The CDR3, as DNA: TGTGCCAGCAGTTCGGACAGGATGGTCGACGAGCAGTACTTC. Filled out from reference TRBV28 and TRBJ2-7, the complete variable domain reads DVKVTQSSRYLVKRTGEKVFLECVQDMDHENMFWYRQDPGLGLRLIYFSYDVKMKEKGDIPEGYSVSREKKERFSLILESASTNQTSMYLCASSSDRMVDEQYFGPGTRLTVT.

This chain joins TRBV7-7 and TRBJ1-5, with TRBD1 matching 8 bases. This CDR3 contains 15 residues. Trimming took 5 bases from V and 4 from J; bases not matched to a gene: 7. Germline values: CDR1 SSHAT, CDR2 FNYEAQ (reference sequence). DNA of the CDR3: TGTGCCAGCAGCCCCGGGACAGGCCCTAATCAGCCCCAGCATTTT. It translates to CASSPGTGPNQPQHF.

This chain links TRBV18 with TRBJ2-5, with D unclear. This CDR3 is built from 15 residues. Trimming took 2 bases from V and 5 from J, leaving 15 bases between them. The germline V gene encodes CDR1 KGHSH and CDR2 LQKENI. CDR3 coding DNA: TGTGCCAGCTCACCAAAGGGATGGGATCTGGAGACCCAGTACTTC. This translates into CASSPKGWDLETQYF.